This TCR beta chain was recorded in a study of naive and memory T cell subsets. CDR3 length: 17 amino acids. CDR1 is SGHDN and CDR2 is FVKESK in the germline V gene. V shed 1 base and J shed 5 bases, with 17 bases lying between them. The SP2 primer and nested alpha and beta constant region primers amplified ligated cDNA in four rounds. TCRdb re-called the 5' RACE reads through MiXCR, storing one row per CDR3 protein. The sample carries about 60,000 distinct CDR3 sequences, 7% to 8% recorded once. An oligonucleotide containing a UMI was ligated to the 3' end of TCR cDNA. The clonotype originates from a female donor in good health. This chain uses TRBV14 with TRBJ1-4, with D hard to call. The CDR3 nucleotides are TGTGCCAGCAGCCAAGTGGGGAACACTCTAGGGAATGAAAAACTGTTTTTT. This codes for CASSQVGNTLGNEKLFF.